Listed below are T cell receptor beta chains from one sample, sequenced in a study of blood T cells in healthy people across ages. From the 5' RACE reads, TCRdb called clonotypes with MiXCR, one entry per CDR3 protein. Among about 780,000 distinct CDR3 sequences, 35% to 50% were seen once, and the ten largest hold about a sixth. The sequenced material came from blood. These receptors were taken from a man of 80 years or more in good health. CDR3s include the opening cysteine and the closing phenylalanine or tryptophan. The size field is filled for only some rows; it gives once, few, many or a size class.

CDR3: CSAKSSGGLYYEQYF
size: few
J: TRBJ2-7
V: TRBV20-1

CDR3: CASSQDHRGSDEQYF
size: .
J: TRBJ2-7
V: TRBV4-3

CDR3: CASSQGTGFRETQYF
size: .
J: .
V: TRBV7-9

CDR3: CASSPTPGQGTGGYTF
size: .
J: TRBJ1-2
V: TRBV5-1

CDR3: CASSYGQNSGNTIYF
size: .
J: TRBJ1-3
V: TRBV6-6

CDR3: CASSPTSGQETQYF
size: many
J: TRBJ2-5
V: TRBV28

CDR3: CASSKGAALEQYF
size: once
J: TRBJ2-7
V: TRBV21-1

CDR3: CAWSRGNYGCTF
size: .
J: TRBJ1-2
V: TRBV30

CDR3: CAIRDLTGEGYTF
size: once
J: TRBJ1-2
V: TRBV10-3

CDR3: CASSEDRGLYGYTF
size: .
J: TRBJ1-2
V: TRBV6-1

CDR3: CASREAGDGREQFF
size: .
J: TRBJ2-1
V: TRBV25-1

CDR3: CASSSEPGTGRRYGYTF
size: .
J: TRBJ1-2
V: TRBV11-1

CDR3: CSALGQGNEQYF
size: .
J: .
V: TRBV29-1

CDR3: CASSVNRGQYQGTQYF
size: .
J: TRBJ2-5
V: TRBV5-1

CDR3: CSAFPRGGELFF
size: .
J: TRBJ2-2
V: TRBV20-1

CDR3: CSVEDRMAGATDTQYF
size: many
J: TRBJ2-3
V: TRBV29-1

CDR3: CASSVGNSPLHF
size: .
J: TRBJ1-6
V: TRBV2

CDR3: CASSSIVTAPRQFF
size: .
J: TRBJ2-1
V: TRBV28

CDR3: CASSSGLAEKSHEQFF
size: few
J: TRBJ2-1
V: TRBV11-2

CDR3: CASSLGLAGALTVDEQYF
size: few
J: TRBJ2-5
V: TRBV5-5

CDR3: CAISRNTDEQYF
size: .
J: .
V: TRBV10-3

CDR3: CASSLTRCTQYF
size: few
J: TRBJ2-3
V: TRBV12-3/TRBV12-4

CDR3: CASARQGSTDTQYF
size: .
J: TRBJ2-3
V: TRBV10-2

CDR3: CASSFPGISGYSEQFF
size: .
J: TRBJ2-1
V: TRBV21-1

CDR3: CASSATGTGGYNEQYF
size: .
J: .
V: TRBV9

CDR3: CSAMGLAGGPSQETQYF
size: few
J: TRBJ2-5
V: TRBV20-1

CDR3: CASSPQAATLTGANVLTF
size: .
J: TRBJ2-6
V: TRBV7-2

CDR3: CASSGQGVSQPQHF
size: few
J: TRBJ1-5
V: TRBV6-1

CDR3: CASTVGGNSYNEQFF
size: .
J: TRBJ2-1
V: TRBV5-1

CDR3: CASSPIQGSTDTQYF
size: once
J: TRBJ2-3
V: TRBV5-1

CDR3: CASGVTGGRTDTQYF
size: .
J: TRBJ2-3
V: TRBV9

CDR3: CASGLAGVLYEQYF
size: .
J: TRBJ2-7
V: TRBV5-1

CDR3: CASSQESGLINSYNEQFF
size: .
J: TRBJ2-1
V: TRBV14

CDR3: CAIRPGTESDTQYF
size: .
J: TRBJ2-3
V: TRBV10-3

CDR3: CATSGLAGSGEQFF
size: .
J: TRBJ2-1
V: TRBV15

CDR3: CASSSRTNTDTQYF
size: few
J: TRBJ2-3
V: TRBV6-2/TRBV6-3

CDR3: CATSDDRGYAGANVLTF
size: .
J: TRBJ2-6
V: TRBV24-1

CDR3: CASSQQTLTGGGAEAFF
size: .
J: TRBJ1-1
V: TRBV7-9

CDR3: CSVRGVVGNEQFF
size: .
J: TRBJ2-1
V: TRBV29-1

CDR3: CASSQATGTGEGYTF
size: .
J: TRBJ1-2
V: TRBV4-3

CDR3: CSGGDRDQPQHF
size: .
J: TRBJ1-5
V: TRBV29-1

CDR3: CASSATGNEKLFF
size: .
J: TRBJ1-4
V: TRBV6-6

CDR3: CASSSPPMWAGVGETQYF
size: few
J: TRBJ2-5
V: TRBV7-9

CDR3: CASSVAPRRGMTDTQYF
size: .
J: TRBJ2-3
V: TRBV9